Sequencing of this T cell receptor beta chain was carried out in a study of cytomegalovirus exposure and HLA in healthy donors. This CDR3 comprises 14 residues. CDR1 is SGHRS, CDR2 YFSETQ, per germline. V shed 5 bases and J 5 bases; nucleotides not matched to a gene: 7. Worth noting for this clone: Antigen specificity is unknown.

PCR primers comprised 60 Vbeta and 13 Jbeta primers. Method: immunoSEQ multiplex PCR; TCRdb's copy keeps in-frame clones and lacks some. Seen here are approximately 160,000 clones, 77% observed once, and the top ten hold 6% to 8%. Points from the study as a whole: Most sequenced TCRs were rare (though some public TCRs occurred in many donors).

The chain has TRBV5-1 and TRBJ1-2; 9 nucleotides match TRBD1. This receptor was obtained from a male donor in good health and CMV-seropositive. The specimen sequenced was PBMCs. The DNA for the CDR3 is TGCGCCAGCAGACCCGGGACAGGGTCTTATGGCTACACCTTC. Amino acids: CASRPGTGSYGYTF.